The 2 T cell receptor beta chains listed next were all sequenced from one sample in a study of shared clonotypes between healthy human individuals (dated by TCRdb to 2020 to 2022). Library method: the immunoSEQ multiplex PCR assay. The immuneACCESS repertoire file appears here via TCRdb, limited to in-frame rearrangements. These files lack a portion of the clones; in checked studies, under half of the deficit traces to unresolved V genes, and the cause of the others is not known. The sample profile shows about 2 million clones; less than 95% of them were found once. The ten largest clonotypes hold around 1.2% of the sample. For the CD8 naive samples, CD45RO-negative cells were positively selected for CCR7, yielding a CD45RA+CCR7+ population from which TemRA cells were excluded. Material for sequencing was naive CD8+ T cells sorted from blood. The sample's cell subset or site, from its label and the paper: CD45RA+CCR7+. The source is a man aged 18 to 35 in good health.

The chain combines TRBV4-1 with TRBJ2-3; 10 bases map to TRBD2. This CDR3 is built from 16 residues. J was trimmed by 4 bases and V by 0 bases; bases with no gene match: 4. From germline, CDR1 is MGHRA and CDR2 YSYEKL. This CDR3 reads CASSQESSGRADTQYF. As DNA, the CDR3 is TGCGCCAGCAGCCAAGAGTCCAGCGGGAGGGCAGATACGCAGTATTTT.

This rearrangement joins TRBV5-4 to TRBJ2-7; unclear D gene. Germline V gene data show CDR1 as SGHNT and CDR2 as YYREEE (reference sequence). The CDR3 consists of 14 residues. V was clipped by 3 bases and J by 0 bases, with 10 bases between them. The CDR3 loop is CASSSDVGSYEQYF. The CDR3 coding sequence is TGTGCCAGCAGCTCTGACGTCGGCTCCTACGAGCAGTACTTC.